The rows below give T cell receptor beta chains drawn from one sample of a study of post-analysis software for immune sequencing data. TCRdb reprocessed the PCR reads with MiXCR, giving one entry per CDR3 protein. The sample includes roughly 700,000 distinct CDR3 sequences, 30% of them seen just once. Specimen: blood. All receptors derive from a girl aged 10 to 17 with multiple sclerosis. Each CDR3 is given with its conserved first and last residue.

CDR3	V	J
CASSLTKDEQFF	TRBV11-2	TRBJ2-1
CSVVVPDRGAYNEQFF	TRBV29-1	TRBJ2-1
CASSLEQGPSYEQYF	TRBV5-1	TRBJ2-7
CASSITGNTIYF	TRBV28	TRBJ1-3
CASSQDRGNGQPQHF	TRBV3-1	TRBJ1-5
CASSLGLAGGLREQFF	TRBV5-1	TRBJ2-1
CGAKRGQGDGYTF	TRBV20-1	TRBJ1-2
CASSYSMVRGADTQYF	TRBV6-5	TRBJ2-3
CASSPRARRDEQYF	TRBV7-2	TRBJ2-7
CASTHSSGGSYEQYF	TRBV2	TRBJ2-7
CASSPGGGDNEQFF	TRBV7-9	TRBJ2-1
CASSLATGPTPYEQYF	TRBV7-8	TRBJ2-7
CSVEAAGRQWNEQFF	TRBV29-1	TRBJ2-1
CASSLDSPNYEQYF	TRBV11-2	TRBJ2-7
CASSLAGGQTDEQYF	TRBV7-9	TRBJ2-7
CASSAGAGANVLTF	TRBV9	TRBJ2-6
CASRAGVSDTQYF	TRBV6-2/TRBV6-3	TRBJ2-3
CSAASTGELFF	TRBV29-1	TRBJ2-2
CSAERALRGETQYF	TRBV20-1	TRBJ2-5
CSAGTSPNQPQHF	TRBV29-1	TRBJ1-5
CSVAGPSQETQYF	TRBV29-1	TRBJ2-5
CATHTPGGGETQYF	TRBV10-3	TRBJ2-5
CASSQDGGPYGYTF	TRBV4-2	TRBJ1-2
CASWTRGSGVYEQFF	TRBV10-2	TRBJ2-1
CASSLVGASGYNEQFF	TRBV7-2	TRBJ2-1
CSLKAGNQETQYF	TRBV29-1	TRBJ2-5
CASSSHVIDLADTQYF	TRBV7-2	TRBJ2-3
CSARDSGRALEQYF	TRBV20-1	.
CAISTGQESRETQYF	TRBV10-3	TRBJ2-5
CASSLYGSGELFF	TRBV7-2	TRBJ2-2
CASTLFTYNEQYF	TRBV12-3/TRBV12-4	TRBJ2-7
CASSPPTSGQETQYF	TRBV12-3/TRBV12-4	TRBJ2-5
CSARDASASWSYNEQFF	TRBV20-1	TRBJ2-1
CASSGGETQYF	TRBV7-4	TRBJ2-5
CASSLESYNSPLHF	TRBV7-9	TRBJ1-6
CASSYVVGRSNYGYTF	TRBV6-6	TRBJ1-2
CATHGTSGIYEQYF	TRBV28	TRBJ2-7
CASSSTRTGWDPDTQYF	TRBV27	TRBJ2-3
CASSSQVRDYGYTF	TRBV7-2	TRBJ1-2
CTSSRLGGTQYF	TRBV11-2	TRBJ2-5
CATSRDYAGTGTSTDTQYF	TRBV15	TRBJ2-3
CASSLSGSPEQYF	TRBV12-3/TRBV12-4	TRBJ2-7
CACSVSWTEQFF	TRBV7-9	TRBJ2-1
CSAGLYNEQFF	TRBV20-1	TRBJ2-1
CASGDPGATTDTQYF	TRBV10-1	TRBJ2-3
CASSLRAGDQPQHF	TRBV7-2	TRBJ1-5
CASSERASGRSQETQYF	TRBV6-1	TRBJ2-5
CASSQVWSSGTTSTDTQYF	TRBV14	TRBJ2-3
CANREPGLVGKGGTDTQYF	TRBV7-2	TRBJ2-3
CATSRPGTSGGSSYNEQFF	TRBV15	TRBJ2-1
CGGAAGGTDTQYF	TRBV20-1	TRBJ2-3